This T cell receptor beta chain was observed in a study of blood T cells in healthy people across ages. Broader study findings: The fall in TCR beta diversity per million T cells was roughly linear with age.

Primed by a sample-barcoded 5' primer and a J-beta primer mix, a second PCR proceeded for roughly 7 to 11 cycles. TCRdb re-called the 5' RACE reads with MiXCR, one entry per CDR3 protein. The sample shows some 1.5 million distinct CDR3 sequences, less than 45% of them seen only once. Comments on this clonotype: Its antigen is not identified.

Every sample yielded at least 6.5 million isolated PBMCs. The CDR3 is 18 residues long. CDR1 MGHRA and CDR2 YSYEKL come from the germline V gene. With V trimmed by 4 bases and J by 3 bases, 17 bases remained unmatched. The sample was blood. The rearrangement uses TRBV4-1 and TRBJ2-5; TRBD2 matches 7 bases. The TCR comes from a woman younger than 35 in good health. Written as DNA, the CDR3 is TGCGCCAGCAGCCCCTCGGGAGGACACCCGAAATGGGAAGAGACCCAGTACTTC. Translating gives CASSPSGGHPKWEETQYF.